This TCR beta chain comes out of a study of blood T cell repertoires in COVID-19. Authors' data handling: Amplified reference gene primers provided the basis for estimating nucleated cell counts. Measured with immunoSEQ multiplex PCR; TCRdb has only the in-frame clones, and not every one. The D gene and trimming were derived from the DNA, and the V and J assignments and clone size from that table. The repertoire holds hundreds of thousands of clones, with around 91% as singletons. Donors in Cohort 3 who had recovered were those with two negative PCRs, healthcare professional clearance, or resolution of their symptoms. Trimming cost V 5 bases and J 5 bases, with 10 bases left between them. Germline V gives CDR1 MNHEY, CDR2 SVGAGI. The CDR3 spans 12 residues.

The sample comprised PBMCs or T cells enriched from blood (not recorded which). This sequence joins TRBV6-5 and TRBJ2-7, with no clear D. This clonotype was sampled from a man between 18 and 35 years old who had recovered from COVID-19. CDR3 in DNA: TGTGCCAGCAGTCCCGACAACCACGAGCAGTACTTC. Residues: CASSPDNHEQYF.